A selection of T cell receptor beta chains follows, all from one sample in a study of T cells in Graves' hyperthyroidism and ophthalmopathy. Each CDR3 protein is one row after TCRdb ran MiXCR on the multiplex PCR reads. The sample includes some 570,000 distinct CDR3 sequences, roughly a sixth seen only once; the top ten take about 16%. The specimen was blood. These receptors were collected from a woman aged 18-29 years with Graves' ophthalmopathy. CDR3s include the opening cysteine and the closing phenylalanine or tryptophan. Fields, in order: J gene, clone size, D gene, V gene, CDR3 protein, CDR3 DNA. A D gene is named only where the DNA matches it firmly. Not every row has a clone size; where given, it reads once, few, many or a size class.

J: TRBJ1-1
size: many
D: .
V: TRBV20-1
CDR3: CSARDGDKHTEAFF
DNA: TGCAGTGCTAGAGATGGGGACAAGCACACTGAAGCTTTCTTT

J: TRBJ1-1
size: many
D: .
V: TRBV30
CDR3: CAWGAGLENTEAFF
DNA: TGTGCCTGGGGGGCAGGTTTGGAAAACACTGAAGCTTTCTTT

J: TRBJ2-1
size: many
D: .
V: TRBV6-1
CDR3: CASSPRGSVPYNEQFF
DNA: TGTGCCAGCAGTCCCAGGGGTAGCGTTCCGTACAATGAGCAGTTCTTC

J: TRBJ2-5
size: .
D: TRBD1
V: TRBV11-3
CDR3: CASSLEGQSQETQYF
DNA: TGTGCCAGCAGCTTAGAGGGACAGAGCCAAGAGACCCAGTACTTC

J: TRBJ1-5
size: few
D: .
V: TRBV3-1
CDR3: CASSQGGRVYSNRPQHF
DNA: TGTGCCAGCAGCCAAGGGGGCAGGGTATACAGCAATCGGCCCCAGCATTTT

J: TRBJ2-6
size: few
D: .
V: TRBV7-2
CDR3: CASSPGGPVPSGANVLTF
DNA: TGTGCCAGCAGCCCCGGCGGTCCGGTCCCCTCTGGGGCCAACGTCCTGACTTTC

J: TRBJ2-7
size: many
D: TRBD1
V: TRBV6-1
CDR3: CASSTPGTGFEQYF
DNA: TGTGCCAGCAGTACACCCGGGACAGGTTTCGAGCAGTACTTC

J: TRBJ1-2
size: many
D: .
V: TRBV28
CDR3: CASGPLGGFNDGYTF
DNA: TGTGCCAGCGGGCCCCTAGGAGGGTTTAACGATGGCTACACCTTC

J: TRBJ2-3
size: .
D: .
V: TRBV20-1
CDR3: CSFVSRVLTDTQYF
DNA: TGCAGTTTCGTTAGCCGGGTCCTCACAGATACGCAGTATTTT

J: TRBJ1-3
size: many
D: .
V: TRBV18
CDR3: CASSPRNEITGNTIYF
DNA: TGTGCCAGCTCACCCCGTAACGAGATCACTGGAAACACCATATATTTT

J: TRBJ2-4
size: many
D: .
V: TRBV2
CDR3: CASSEARYSGKNIQYF
DNA: TGTGCCAGCAGTGAAGCCAGATACTCCGGAAAAAACATTCAGTACTTC

J: TRBJ2-7
size: many
D: .
V: TRBV4-1
CDR3: CASSQADLSSYEQYF
DNA: TGCGCCAGCAGCCAGGCCGACTTGAGCTCCTACGAGCAGTACTTC

J: TRBJ2-3
size: .
D: TRBD1
V: TRBV2
CDR3: CASRYRDRAADTQYF
DNA: TGTGCCAGCAGGTACCGGGACAGGGCCGCAGATACGCAGTATTTT

J: TRBJ1-5
size: many
D: TRBD1
V: TRBV28
CDR3: CASTSHGTVYSNQPQHF
DNA: TGTGCCAGCACTTCTCACGGGACAGTATATAGCAATCAGCCCCAGCATTTT

J: TRBJ2-7
size: many
D: .
V: TRBV11-3
CDR3: CASSLRGQYF
DNA: TGTGCCAGCAGCTTGAGGGGGCAGTACTTC

J: TRBJ1-5
size: .
D: .
V: TRBV20-1
CDR3: CSAEIQGNQPQHF
DNA: TGCAGTGCTGAAATACAGGGAAATCAGCCCCAGCATTTT

J: TRBJ1-3
size: few
D: .
V: TRBV27
CDR3: CASSEGRFKGNTIYF
DNA: TGTGCCAGCAGCGAGGGACGGTTCAAAGGAAACACCATATATTTT

J: TRBJ2-3
size: few
D: TRBD2
V: TRBV9
CDR3: CASSVASGSDTQYF
DNA: TGTGCCAGCAGCGTAGCTAGCGGGAGCGATACGCAGTATTTT

J: TRBJ2-1
size: many
D: .
V: TRBV28
CDR3: CASSFASSYNEQFF
DNA: TGTGCCAGCAGTTTTGCCAGCTCCTACAATGAGCAGTTCTTC

J: TRBJ2-7
size: many
D: TRBD2
V: TRBV12-3/TRBV12-4
CDR3: CASSLALAGYEQYF
DNA: TGTGCCAGCAGTTTAGCCCTAGCGGGTTACGAGCAGTACTTC

J: TRBJ2-7
size: .
D: TRBD1
V: TRBV28
CDR3: CASSLIGWTGGYHEQYF
DNA: TGTGCCAGCAGTTTGATTGGGTGGACAGGGGGCTACCACGAGCAGTACTTC

J: TRBJ1-2
size: many
D: TRBD1
V: TRBV27
CDR3: CASSLNVFATGRPNNYGYTF
DNA: TGTGCCAGCAGTTTAAATGTGTTCGCGACAGGGCGCCCTAATAACTATGGCTACACCTTC